This passage covers 9 T cell receptor beta chains from one sample sequenced in a study of cytomegalovirus exposure and HLA in healthy donors. The PCR made use of 60 Vbeta and 13 Jbeta primers. TCRdb's table, derived via immunoSEQ multiplex PCR, lists solely in-frame clones and lacks some. The sample shows roughly 150,000 clones, 73% of them seen only once. Sequencing used PBMCs. The receptors come from a woman aged 18-35 years in good health and CMV-seropositive.

The chain combines TRBV4-3 with TRBJ1-1; tentatively, D is TRBD1 (5 bases). Germline V gene data show CDR1 as LGHNA and CDR2 as YSLEER. The CDR3 is 15 residues long. The V gene lost 4 bases and the J gene lost 5 bases, with 17 bases spanning the gap. The CDR3 sequence: CASSLMGQGSTEAFF. Here the CDR3 DNA reads TGCGCCAGCAGCCTTATGGGGCAGGGTAGTACTGAAGCTTTCTTT.

The chain has TRBV4-3 and TRBJ2-2; the match to TRBD1 covers 9 bases. The CDR3 covers 14 residues. Trimming took 4 bases from V and 6 from J; bases not matched to a gene: 3. Germline CDR1 reads LGHNA; CDR2 reads YSLEER. The CDR3 bases are TGCGCCAGCAGCCCTGGGACAGGGTCCGGGGAGCTGTTTTTT. This encodes CASSPGTGSGELFF.

This chain joins TRBV30 and TRBJ2-3; D possibly corresponds to TRBD2 (5 bases). In germline, CDR1 is GTSNPN, CDR2 SVGIG (reference sequence). The CDR3 is 11 residues long. V was trimmed by 5 bases and J by 5 bases, leaving 8 bases between them. The CDR3 DNA reads as TGTGCCTGGCGGACTGTAGATACGCAGTATTTT. It codes for CAWRTVDTQYF.

This clone was seen a few times. The rearrangement uses TRBV30 and TRBJ1-6; unclear D gene. The germline V and J ends were trimmed by 4 bases and 9 bases, with 13 bases remaining between them. CDR3 length: 13 residues. Germline-derived CDR1 and CDR2 are GTSNPN and SVGIG (reference sequence). CDR3: CAWNGEMVSPLHF. The DNA of the CDR3 is TGTGCCTGGAACGGGGAAATGGTTTCACCCCTCCACTTT.

This clone showed up just once. The rearrangement links TRBV4-3 to TRBJ1-3, with D possibly being TRBD1 (6 bases). Trimming took 2 bases from V and 4 from J, leaving 18 bases between them. Germline CDR1 LGHNA, CDR2 YSLEER. This CDR3 spans 17 amino acids. CDR3 in DNA: TGCGCCAGCAGCCAACATATCGAACAGGGAGACGGAAACACCATATATTTT. Amino acids: CASSQHIEQGDGNTIYF.

This chain joins TRBV9 and TRBJ2-2; D remains unclear. The V gene's germline CDR1 is SGDLS and CDR2 YYNGEE. V was cut by 0 bases and J by 1 base, with 13 bases left in between. The CDR3 loop spans 17 amino acids. CDR3 nucleotides: TGTGCCAGCAGCGTAGCTTCTCCCCGCAGGAACACCGGGGAGCTGTTTTTT. Its translation is CASSVASPRRNTGELFF.

This clone appeared a single time. The chain couples TRBV7-2 to TRBJ1-2, with TRBD1 matching over 7 bases. Trimming removed 3 bases from V and 4 bases from J; junction bases left unmatched: 8. This CDR3 region has 15 residues. CDR1 and CDR2 (germline): SGHTA, FQGNSA. Here the CDR3 reads CASSLVPGGIYGYTF. As DNA, the CDR3 is TGTGCCAGCAGCTTGGTACCAGGGGGAATCTATGGCTACACCTTC.

Only one count was recorded for this clone. The gene calls are TRBV6-5 and TRBJ2-2; D call uncertain. This CDR3 comprises 10 residues. Trimming removed 9 bases at V and 5 bases at J, with 4 bases between. Germline V CDR1 and CDR2: MNHEY, SVGAGI. This CDR3 reads CARLTGELFF. For the CDR3, the DNA is TGTGCCAGGTTAACCGGGGAGCTGTTTTTT.

V usage is TRBV5-4 and J usage is TRBJ2-2; 12 nucleotides match TRBD2. Trimming removed 4 bases from V and 5 bases from J; junction bases left unmatched: 9. Germline assignment: CDR1 SGHNT and CDR2 YYREEE (reference sequence). The CDR3 has 17 amino acids. The CDR3, as DNA: TGTGCCAGCAGCGACAACCCGGGACTAGCGGGTACCGGGGAGCTGTTTTTT. As protein: CASSDNPGLAGTGELFF.